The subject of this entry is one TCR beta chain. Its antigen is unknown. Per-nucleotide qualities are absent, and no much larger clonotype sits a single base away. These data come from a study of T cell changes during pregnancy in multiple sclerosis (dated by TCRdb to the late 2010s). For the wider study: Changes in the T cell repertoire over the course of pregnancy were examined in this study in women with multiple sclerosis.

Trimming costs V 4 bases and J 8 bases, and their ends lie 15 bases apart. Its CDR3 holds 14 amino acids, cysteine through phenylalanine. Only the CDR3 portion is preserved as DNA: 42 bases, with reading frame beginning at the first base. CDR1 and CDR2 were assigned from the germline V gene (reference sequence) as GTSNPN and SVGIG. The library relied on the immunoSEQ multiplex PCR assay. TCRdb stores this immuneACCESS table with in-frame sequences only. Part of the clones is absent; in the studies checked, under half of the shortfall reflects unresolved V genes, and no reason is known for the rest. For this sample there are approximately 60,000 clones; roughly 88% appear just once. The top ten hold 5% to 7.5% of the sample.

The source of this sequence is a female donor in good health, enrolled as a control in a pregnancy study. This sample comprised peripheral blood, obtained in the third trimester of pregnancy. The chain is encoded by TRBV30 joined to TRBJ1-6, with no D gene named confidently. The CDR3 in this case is CAWKRLRRDSPLHF. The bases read TGTGCCTGGAAAAGGCTTAGGAGGGATTCACCCCTCCACTTT.